This entry lists 10 T cell receptor beta chains sequenced from one sample in a study of T cell changes during pregnancy in multiple sclerosis. The protocol was immunoSEQ multiplex PCR, while the TCRdb copy is restricted to in-frame clones and leaves out a portion. The profile shows over 40,000 clones, about 92% of them singletons. Sequencing was performed on peripheral blood, taken in the third trimester of pregnancy. Source of these receptors: a female donor with multiple sclerosis, enrolled in a pregnancy study.

The chain links TRBV18 to TRBJ2-3, with TRBD2 matching over 13 bases. The CDR3 loop spans 20 amino acids. Germline trimming cut 2 bases from V and 0 bases from J; bases unmatched to any gene: 11. Germline CDR1 KGHSH, CDR2 LQKENI. CDR3 protein: CASSPLPRTSGSWSTDTQYF. CDR3 DNA sequence: TGTGCCAGCTCACCATTGCCCCGGACTAGCGGGAGTTGGAGCACAGATACGCAGTATTTT. Drawing the rest from reference TRBV18 and TRBJ2-3, the complete variable domain is NAGVMQNPRHLVRRRGQEARLRCSPMKGHSHVYWYRQLPEEGLKFMVYLQKENIIDESGMPKERFSAEFPKEGPSILRIQQVVRGDSAAYFCASSPLPRTSGSWSTDTQYFGPGTRLTVL.

The rearrangement joins TRBV5-1 to TRBJ2-3, with 13 bases that match TRBD2. This CDR3 is built from 18 residues. Per the germline V gene, CDR1 is SGHRS and CDR2 is YFSETQ. Trimming took 1 base from V and 2 from J; bases not matched to a gene: 7. CDR3 amino acids: CASSLKGTSGIFTDTQYF. CDR3 DNA: TGCGCCAGCAGCTTGAAGGGGACTAGCGGGATATTCACAGATACGCAGTATTTT.

This rearrangement joins TRBV19 to TRBJ2-7, with TRBD2 matching 9 bases. Germline V CDR1 and CDR2: LNHDA, SQIVND (reference sequence). With 4 bases clipped from V and 5 bases from J, the junction kept 15 bases outside the gene matches. This CDR3 spans 17 amino acids. The CDR3 DNA follows: TGTGCCAGTAGTACCATTAGCGGGAGCCCGTTGGGGGACGAGCAGTACTTC. As protein: CASSTISGSPLGDEQYF.

This clone was seen only a few times. The gene calls are TRBV11-1 and TRBJ2-7, with 7 positions matching TRBD2. The trim removed 3 bases at V and 6 bases at J, leaving 5 bases unmatched. The CDR3 extends over 13 amino acids. Germline CDR1 reads SGHAT; CDR2 reads FQDESV (reference sequence). CDR3 sequence reads: CASSLTGGGEQYF. The DNA for the CDR3 is TGTGCCAGCAGCTTGACGGGAGGAGGCGAGCAGTACTTC.

The chain is built from TRBV5-8 and TRBJ1-1, with a possible D match to TRBD1 (6 bases). This CDR3 is 16 amino acids long. With 0 bases removed from V and 2 bases from J, the gap between germline ends came to 14 bases. Germline V gene data show CDR1 as SGHTS and CDR2 as YDEGEE. CDR3 amino acids: CASSLEAGVLNTEAFF. In DNA form, the CDR3 reads TGTGCCAGCAGCTTGGAGGCAGGGGTCCTTAACACTGAAGCTTTCTTT.

This sequence joins TRBV7-9 and TRBJ2-3; 8 nucleotides match TRBD2. This CDR3 has 13 residues. V lost 5 bases to trimming and J lost 4 bases; unmatched junction nucleotides: 2. Germline CDR1 is SEHNR and CDR2 is FQNEAQ (reference sequence). The DNA of the CDR3 is TGTGCCAGCAGCCCAGCGGGAGCAGATACGCAGTATTTT. Translating gives CASSPAGADTQYF.

The rearrangement links TRBV5-1 to TRBJ2-3, with 15 bases matching TRBD2. The CDR3 runs to 19 residues. V gave up 4 bases and J gave up 2 bases; unmatched junction bases: 11. Germline loops: CDR1 SGHRS, CDR2 YFSETQ. CDR3 region: CASSPGLAGGRPSTDTQYF. The CDR3 coding sequence is TGCGCCAGCAGCCCGGGACTAGCGGGAGGACGCCCCTCCACAGATACGCAGTATTTT.

V usage is TRBV19 and J usage is TRBJ2-7, with TRBD1 as a possible D gene (6 bases). The V end was cut by 7 bases, the J end by 4 bases, with 17 bases between. The V gene's germline CDR1 is LNHDA and CDR2 SQIVND (reference sequence). This CDR3 has 14 residues. For the CDR3, the DNA is TGTGCCAGTAAGGGACAACCGGGCCGATACGAGCAGTACTTC. Its translation is CASKGQPGRYEQYF.

The chain has TRBV4-3 and TRBJ2-1; D may be TRBD2 (5 bases). V lost 5 bases to trimming and J lost 9 bases, with 11 bases between them. The CDR3 length is 12 residues. Germline V lookup: CDR1 LGHNA, CDR2 YSLEER. CDR3 sequence reads: CASSVLGSEQFF. The CDR3 DNA is TGCGCCAGCAGCGTCCTAGGGAGTGAGCAGTTCTTC.

The chain carries TRBV18 and TRBJ2-1; D may be TRBD2 (5 bases). This CDR3 has 15 amino acids. CDR1 is KGHSH, CDR2 LQKENI, per germline. V dropped 1 base and J dropped 1 base, with 8 bases sitting between them. CDR3 loop: CASSPLEVSYNEQFF. The CDR3, as DNA: TGTGCCAGCTCACCACTGGAGGTTTCCTACAATGAGCAGTTCTTC.